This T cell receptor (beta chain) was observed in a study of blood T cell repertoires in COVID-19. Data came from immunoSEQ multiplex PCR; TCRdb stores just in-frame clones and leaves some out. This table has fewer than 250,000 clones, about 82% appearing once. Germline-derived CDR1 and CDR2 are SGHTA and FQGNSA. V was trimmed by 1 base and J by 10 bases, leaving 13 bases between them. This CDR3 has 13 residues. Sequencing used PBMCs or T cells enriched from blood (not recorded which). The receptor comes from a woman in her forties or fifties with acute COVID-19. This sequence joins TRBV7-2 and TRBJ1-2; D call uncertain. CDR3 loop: CASSLGRESSYTF. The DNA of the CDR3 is TGTGCCAGCAGCTTAGGCCGAGAATCGTCCTACACCTTC.